What follows are 32 T cell receptor beta chains derived from one specimen sequenced in a study of blood T cell repertoires in COVID-19. Some clones are missing from TCRdb's copy, which holds only in-frame ones; the method was immunoSEQ multiplex PCR. The sample has some 300,000 clones, nearly 90% seen once. Material for sequencing was PBMCs or T cells enriched from blood (not recorded which). These receptor sequences come from a woman aged 18-30 years with acute COVID-19.

This clone was recorded once. The chain links TRBV27 to TRBJ1-5, with 7 nucleotides matching TRBD1. CDR3 length: 17 amino acids. The V gene end was trimmed by 6 bases and the J gene end by 2 bases; junction bases not matched to a gene: 13. CDR1 MNHEY and CDR2 SMNVEV come from the germline V gene (reference sequence). CDR3 bases: TGTGCCAGCAGAAACGAACGACCCACAGGGGGCAATCAGCCCCAGCATTTT. Amino acid sequence: CASRNERPTGGNQPQHF.

The chain employs TRBV5-1 and TRBJ1-6, with a weak D call TRBD1 (6 bases). This CDR3 comprises 14 residues. The ends were cut back, 3 bases at V and 7 bases at J, with 11 bases in the middle. Germline CDR1 SGHRS, CDR2 YFSETQ. The CDR3: CASSSDSSNSPLHF. As DNA, the CDR3 is TGCGCCAGCAGCTCGGACAGCTCAAATTCACCCCTCCACTTT.

The CDR3 nucleotides read TGTGCCAGCAGCTTATGGCAGGGGGATTTTGGCTACACCTTC. This gives the protein CASSLWQGDFGYTF. The chain uses TRBV5-5 and TRBJ1-2; 7 bases line up with TRBD1. The germline V gene has CDR1 SGHKS and CDR2 YYEKEE (reference sequence). J gave up 7 bases and V 2 bases, and 8 bases lay outside the gene matches. CDR3 size: 14 residues.

This chain connects TRBV7-8 to TRBJ2-1; 7 bases fit TRBD1. This CDR3 spans 13 amino acids. After removal of 3 bases from V and 9 bases from J, the junction contained 5 bases not matched to a gene. Germline V gene sequence: CDR1 SGHVS, CDR2 FQNEAQ. The CDR3 spells CASSFGNRGEQFF. The CDR3 region has the DNA TGTGCCAGCAGCTTTGGAAACAGGGGTGAGCAGTTCTTC. Full variable domain (rest looked up from reference TRBV7-8 and TRBJ2-1): GAGVSQSPRYKVAKRGQDVALRCDPISGHVSLFWYQQALGQGPEFLTYFQNEAQLDKSGLPSDRFFAERPEGSVSTLKIQRTQQEDSAVYLCASSFGNRGEQFFGPGTRLTVL.

This sequence joins TRBV5-6 and TRBJ1-3; TRBD1 matches 9 bases. Germline-derived CDR1 and CDR2 are SGHDT and YYEEEE. The CDR3 runs to 18 residues. V lost 0 bases, J lost 2 bases, and 9 bases stayed unmatched. CDR3 sequence: CASSLEVRDREPGNTIYF. The CDR3 region has the DNA TGTGCCAGCAGCTTGGAGGTTAGGGACAGGGAGCCTGGAAACACCATATATTTT.

The CDR3 loop reads CASSLYWSRGQGGNTIYF. The CDR3 region has the DNA TGTGCCAGCAGCTTGTACTGGTCCCGAGGACAGGGTGGAAACACCATATATTTT. The V and J genes are TRBV5-6 and TRBJ1-3; TRBD1 agrees at 8 bases. CDR1 is SGHDT and CDR2 is YYEEEE in the germline V gene. The CDR3 sequence is 18 residues long. Losses at the gene ends were 1 base for V and 3 bases for J; bases not matched to a gene: 12.

This clone was counted between two and nine times. The J gene is TRBJ2-2, the V gene TRBV10-1; D possibly corresponds to TRBD1 (5 bases). With 3 bases removed from V and 1 base from J, the gap between germline ends came to 12 bases. The CDR3 extends over 16 amino acids. Germline CDR1 WNHNN, CDR2 SYGVQD (reference sequence). CDR3 nucleotide sequence: TGCGCCAGCAGTGACCAGACAGTGATGAACACCGGGGAGCTGTTTTTT. It is translated as CASSDQTVMNTGELFF.

The V gene is TRBV24-1, the J gene TRBJ1-2; D remains ambiguous. The CDR3 is 13 amino acids. Trimming took off 3 bases at V and 1 base at J, with 5 bases between the two ends. Germline assignment: CDR1 KGHDR and CDR2 SFDVKD. CDR3 protein: CATSDPNNYGYTF. CDR3 DNA sequence: TGTGCCACCAGTGATCCCAATAACTATGGCTACACCTTC.

This clone was picked up one time. The V and J genes are TRBV18 and TRBJ2-3; D is perhaps TRBD1 (6 bases). The CDR3 is made up of 16 amino acids. V gave up 5 bases and J gave up 1 base, with 16 bases separating them. Germline V gene data show CDR1 as KGHSH and CDR2 as LQKENI. This CDR3 is CASSSGHRDGTDTQYF. In nucleotides, the CDR3 is TGTGCCAGCTCATCGGGACATCGCGATGGCACAGATACGCAGTATTTT.

The genes are TRBV11-2 and TRBJ2-5; D is perhaps TRBD2 (6 bases). The CDR3 contains 12 residues. Germline CDR1 is SGHAT and CDR2 is FQNNGV. With 5 bases removed from V and 5 bases from J, the gap between germline ends came to 9 bases. The CDR3 coding sequence is TGTGCCAGCAGCGCCGGGGGTGAGACCCAGTACTTC. Protein: CASSAGGETQYF.

This chain connects TRBV6-1 to TRBJ2-1; 8 bases match TRBD2. The CDR3 totals 15 residues. CDR1 MNHNS and CDR2 SASEGT come from the germline V gene. After removal of 0 bases from V and 2 bases from J, the junction contained 0 bases not matched to a gene. CDR3 coding DNA: TGTGCCAGCAGTGAAGCTAGCGGGGCCTACAATGAGCAGTTCTTC. It yields the protein CASSEASGAYNEQFF.

The rearrangement links TRBV7-3 to TRBJ2-1, with 8 nucleotides matching TRBD2. Germline V gene data show CDR1 as SGHTA and CDR2 as FQGTGA. The CDR3 loop spans 16 amino acids. Trimming cost V 4 bases and J 3 bases; bases outside gene matches: 8. In nucleotides, the CDR3 is TGTGCCAGCAGCTCCCCGGCTAGCGGGTACTACAATGAGCAGTTCTTC. Protein: CASSSPASGYYNEQFF.

The CDR3 DNA sequence: TGTGCCACCAGCAGAAGGACAGATAGCAATCAGCCCCAGCATTTT. Translated, it gives CATSRRTDSNQPQHF. The chain combines TRBV15 with TRBJ1-5; maybe TRBD1 (6 bases). Germline CDR1 and CDR2: LNHNV and YYDKDF (reference sequence). The CDR3 sequence is 15 residues long. The V end lost 2 bases, the J end lost 0 bases, and 8 bases lay between the germline ends.

The gene calls are TRBV6-5 and TRBJ1-5; D is unresolved. This CDR3 region has 14 residues. Trimming stripped 0 bases from V and 5 bases from J, with 8 bases between. Germline V lookup: CDR1 MNHEY, CDR2 SVGAGI. Here the CDR3 reads CASSYSGSHQPQHF. In nucleotides, the CDR3 is TGTGCCAGCAGTTACTCGGGCAGCCATCAGCCCCAGCATTTT.

This clone has only one observation. V usage is TRBV14 and J usage is TRBJ1-4, with 7 bases that match TRBD1. This CDR3 is 15 amino acids long. Trimming took 1 base from V and 5 from J; bases not matched to a gene: 4. The germline V gene has CDR1 SGHDN and CDR2 FVKESK. Here the CDR3 reads CASSQVPGGNEKLFF. CDR3 sequence (DNA): TGTGCCAGCAGCCAAGTGCCAGGGGGAAATGAAAAACTGTTTTTT.

CDR3 coding DNA: TGTGCCAGCAGCCCATGGGGAGGGCCAGGCAATGAGCAGTTCTTC. It encodes CASSPWGGPGNEQFF. The rearrangement joins TRBV11-2 to TRBJ2-1, with 7 positions matching TRBD2. In germline, CDR1 is SGHAT, CDR2 FQNNGV. Germline trimming cut 5 bases from V and 6 bases from J; bases unmatched to any gene: 10. This CDR3 region has 15 residues.

The chain recombines TRBV6-1 with TRBJ2-1, with TRBD2 matching over 8 bases. Per germline, CDR1 MNHNS and CDR2 SASEGT. The CDR3 loop spans 16 amino acids. Unmatched junction bases numbered 6, after V lost 3 bases and J lost 2 bases. CDR3 sequence: CASSDKGGRTYNEQFF. The DNA for the CDR3 is TGTGCCAGCAGTGACAAGGGCGGGAGGACCTACAATGAGCAGTTCTTC.

The rearrangement links TRBV27 to TRBJ2-7, with 8 nucleotides matching TRBD1. The CDR3 spans 16 residues. V lost 2 bases and J lost 0; bases outside the gene matches: 6. The V gene's germline CDR1 is MNHEY and CDR2 SMNVEV (reference sequence). CDR3 bases: TGTGCCAGCAGTTTAAGTTTCAGGGGGCTCTCCTACGAGCAGTACTTC. This encodes CASSLSFRGLSYEQYF.

V is TRBV6-1 and J is TRBJ1-3; 8 nucleotides agree with TRBD1. Trimming took 3 bases from V and 2 from J; bases not matched to a gene: 3. Germline V gene sequence: CDR1 MNHNS, CDR2 SASEGT. This CDR3 comprises 15 residues. Written as DNA, the CDR3 is TGTGCCAGCAGTGAGCGGGGACAGGCTGGAAACACCATATATTTT. It translates to CASSERGQAGNTIYF.

The chain uses TRBV7-3 and TRBJ1-6, with D perhaps matching TRBD1 (6 bases). CDR1 is SGHTA and CDR2 is FQGTGA in the germline V gene. This CDR3 has 18 amino acids. V was shortened by 5 bases and J by 0 bases, with 17 bases between the two germline ends. CDR3 residues: CASSRGQPCSSYNSPLHF. CDR3 nucleotides: TGTGCCAGCAGCCGTGGACAGCCGTGCAGCTCCTATAATTCACCCCTCCACTTT.

The chain uses TRBV12-3 or TRBV12-4 and TRBJ2-7; no definite D call. The germline V and J ends were trimmed by 4 bases and 2 bases, with 6 bases remaining between them. The CDR3 contains 12 residues. The CDR3 DNA sequence: TGTGCCAGCAGTTCCCGGGCCTACGAGCAGTACTTC. Its translation is CASSSRAYEQYF.

CDR3 loop: CASSSLGQGLDTEAFF. As DNA, the CDR3 is TGTGCCAGCAGTTCGCTGGGACAGGGATTAGACACTGAAGCTTTCTTT. The rearrangement links TRBV27 to TRBJ1-1, with 9 positions matching TRBD1. Germline CDR1 is MNHEY and CDR2 is SMNVEV (reference sequence). The CDR3 loop spans 16 amino acids. The ends lost 4 bases at V and 3 bases at J; junction bases unmatched: 9.

This chain uses TRBV5-4 with TRBJ2-7; D possibly corresponds to TRBD2 (7 bases). CDR1 is SGHNT, CDR2 YYREEE, per germline (reference sequence). The V and J ends lost 4 bases and 2 bases respectively, with 10 bases between them. The CDR3 sequence is 13 residues long. Written as DNA, the CDR3 is TGTGCCAGCAGCCAAGGGGGGGCCTACGAGCAGTACTTC. Protein: CASSQGGAYEQYF.

V usage is TRBV7-9 and J usage is TRBJ2-5; a possible D gene is TRBD1 (6 bases). Germline CDR1 reads SEHNR; CDR2 reads FQNEAQ (reference sequence). This CDR3 is built from 13 residues. V shed 4 bases and J shed 2 bases, with 8 bases lying between them. The CDR3 here is CASSSDSQETQYF. The DNA of the CDR3 is TGTGCCAGCAGCTCGGACAGTCAAGAGACCCAGTACTTC.

The gene calls are TRBV9 and TRBJ1-2; D is possibly TRBD1 (6 bases). Germline lookup yields CDR1 SGDLS and CDR2 YYNGEE. With 0 bases removed from V and 5 bases from J, the gap between germline ends came to 14 bases. CDR3 size: 15 residues. The CDR3 sequence is CASSVGQGMSYGYTF. CDR3 nucleotide sequence: TGTGCCAGCAGCGTAGGCCAGGGGATGTCGTATGGCTACACCTTC.

The rearrangement links TRBV5-1 to TRBJ2-1; TRBD1 is a possible D gene (6 bases). The CDR3 has 12 amino acids. With 4 bases removed from V and 9 bases from J, the gap between germline ends came to 11 bases. The germline gives CDR1 SGHRS, CDR2 YFSETQ. The CDR3 region is CASSQDRIEQFF. The CDR3 DNA reads TGCGCCAGCAGCCAAGACAGGATTGAGCAGTTCTTC.

This rearrangement joins TRBV27 to TRBJ1-5; D is unresolved. The CDR3 spans 13 residues. V was clipped by 3 bases and J by 3 bases, with 6 bases between them. Per germline, CDR1 MNHEY and CDR2 SMNVEV (reference sequence). The CDR3, as DNA: TGTGCCAGCAGTTTCGGTTTCAATCAGCCCCAGCATTTT. Translation: CASSFGFNQPQHF.

This chain uses TRBV18 with TRBJ1-2; D is undetermined. Germline V gives CDR1 KGHSH, CDR2 LQKENI. Trimming took off 2 bases at V and 0 bases at J, with 10 bases between the two ends. The CDR3 runs to 15 residues. This chain's CDR3 is CASSPEAATNYGYTF. The CDR3, as DNA: TGTGCCAGCTCACCAGAGGCCGCTACTAACTATGGCTACACCTTC.

DNA for the CDR3: TGTGCCAGCTCACCACAGCAGGGGATGGCTTTCTTT. Protein sequence: CASSPQQGMAFF. The rearrangement links TRBV18 to TRBJ1-1; tentatively, D is TRBD1 (6 bases). Germline V lookup: CDR1 KGHSH, CDR2 LQKENI. V was trimmed by 1 base and J by 11 bases, leaving 11 bases between them. This CDR3 spans 12 amino acids.

This clone was recorded only once. This chain connects TRBV7-9 to TRBJ2-1, with TRBD2 matching over 7 bases. The germline V gene encodes CDR1 SEHNR and CDR2 FQNEAQ (reference sequence). The CDR3 is 12 amino acids. With V trimmed by 5 bases and J by 12 bases, 7 bases remained unmatched. The CDR3 bases are TGTGCCAGCAGCGCCCGGGGGGAGGTGCAGTTCTTC. It codes for CASSARGEVQFF.

This chain uses TRBV9 with TRBJ2-7, with TRBD2 identical over 10 bases. Germline V CDR1 and CDR2: SGDLS, YYNGEE. The length of the CDR3 is 16 residues. V lost 0 bases to trimming and J lost 6 bases; unmatched junction nucleotides: 9. CDR3 bases: TGTGCCAGCAGCGTAGATTCTAGCGGGAGTAGGGGCGAGCAGTACTTC. It encodes CASSVDSSGSRGEQYF.

This clone was picked up one time. The chain joins TRBV18 to TRBJ1-1; 7 positions match TRBD1. After removal of 0 bases from V and 0 bases from J, the junction contained 10 bases not matched to a gene. The CDR3 runs to 18 residues. The germline V gene has CDR1 KGHSH and CDR2 LQKENI. The CDR3 is CASSPPVLTGTMNTEAFF. As DNA, the CDR3 is TGTGCCAGCTCACCACCGGTTTTGACAGGGACCATGAACACTGAAGCTTTCTTT.